The 25 T cell receptor beta chains below come from one sample, sequenced in a study of blood T cells in healthy people across ages. Using a J-beta primer mix together with a sample-barcoded 5' primer, a second PCR was run for roughly 7 to 12 cycles. MiXCR was run by TCRdb on the 5' RACE reads, yielding one entry per CDR3 protein. The repertoire has 800,000 or so distinct CDR3 sequences, about 47% of them found once; the top ten carry approximately 18%. Sequenced: blood. The receptors stem from a man older than 75 in good health.

With respect to this clonotype: A much larger clone differs by one base, so this may be a read error. V gene TRBV24-1 combines with J gene TRBJ2-7; 9 bases agree with TRBD1. Germline-derived CDR1 and CDR2 are KGHDR and SFDVKD. V shed 4 bases, J shed 7 bases, and the junction held 13 bases outside the gene matches. The CDR3 loop spans 16 amino acids. The CDR3 DNA sequence: TGTGCCACCAGTGACCGCGGACAGGGGCCCAACAATGAGCAGTACTTC. Amino acid sequence: CATSDRGQGPNNEQYF.

J is TRBJ2-5 and V is TRBV7-9; TRBD2 matches 7 bases. Germline assignment: CDR1 SEHNR and CDR2 FQNEAQ (reference sequence). This CDR3 is built from 17 residues. Trimming cost V 5 bases and J 4 bases; bases outside gene matches: 16. This CDR3 reads CASSQPQRGKRVETQYF. The CDR3 nucleotides are TGTGCCAGCAGCCAACCCCAGCGGGGAAAGAGAGTAGAGACCCAGTACTTC. Filled out from reference TRBV7-9 and TRBJ2-5, the complete variable domain reads DTGVSQNPRHKITKRGQNVTFRCDPISEHNRLYWYRQTLGQGPEFLTYFQNEAQLEKSRLLSDRFSAERPKGSFSTLEIQRTEQGDSAMYLCASSQPQRGKRVETQYFGPGTRLLVL.

The chain is built from TRBV3-1 and TRBJ2-5; the D is unclear. Trimming removed 4 bases from V and 5 bases from J, with 8 bases in between. CDR3 length: 12 residues. Germline CDR1 LGHDT, CDR2 YNNKEL (reference sequence). CDR3 protein: CASSPQEETQYF. The CDR3 DNA is TGTGCCAGCAGCCCCCAGGAGGAGACCCAGTACTTC.

The CDR3 DNA follows: TGCAGCGTTTGGACAGATGAAAAACTGTTTTTT. Its protein is CSVWTDEKLFF. This chain links TRBV29-1 with TRBJ1-4; D might be TRBD1 (6 bases). The germline V gene has CDR1 SQVTM and CDR2 ANQGSEA. The CDR3 runs to 11 residues. V lost 5 bases to trimming and J lost 6 bases, with 7 bases between them.

As regards this clonotype: At one of its ends the junction is not consistent with the germline gene, which may arise from a read error. V gene TRBV7-3 combines with J gene TRBJ2-1, with D hard to call. Looked up from germline, CDR1 is SGHTA and CDR2 is FQGTGA. The CDR3 is made up of 16 amino acids. The DNA for the CDR3 is TGTGCCCGCAGCTTAACGGTTACTGGCAGAGGCAATGAGCAGTTCTTC. Protein: CARSLTVTGRGNEQFF. The full variable domain, in which reference TRBV7-3 and TRBJ2-1 provide the parts outside the CDR3, is GAGVSQTPSNKVTEKGKYVELRCDPISGHTALYWYRQSLGQGPEFLIYFQGTGAADDSGLPNDRFFAVRPEGSVSTLKIQRTERGDSAVYLCARSLTVTGRGNEQFFGPGTRLTVL.

This clonotype has just a few counts. This chain connects TRBV28 to TRBJ2-7, with TRBD2 matching over 8 bases. The J call may be in error: the DNA end matches TRBJ2-5 better. The CDR3 contains 13 residues. Germline lookup yields CDR1 MDHEN and CDR2 SYDVKM. This chain's CDR3 is CASSERELETQYF. In nucleotides, the CDR3 is TGTGCCAGCAGTGAGCGGGAGTTGGAGACCCAGTACTTC.

V and J are TRBV5-1 and TRBJ2-7; 8 bases line up with TRBD2. The germline CDR1 and CDR2 sequences are SGHRS and YFSETQ. The CDR3 has 14 residues. V gave up 5 bases and J gave up 8 bases; unmatched junction bases: 12. CDR3 amino acids: CASSPAGANVQQYF. CDR3 nucleotide sequence: TGCGCCAGCAGTCCAGCGGGAGCTAACGTACAGCAGTACTTC.

The chain uses TRBV27 and TRBJ2-5; D is possibly TRBD1 (5 bases). Germline assignment: CDR1 MNHEY and CDR2 SMNVEV (reference sequence). The CDR3 loop spans 15 amino acids. Trimming cost V 6 bases and J 5 bases, with 19 bases left between them. CDR3 residues: CASSSPRAGQETQYF. In DNA, the CDR3 is TGTGCCAGCAGCTCCCCCAGGGCCGGTCAGGAGACCCAGTACTTC.

This chain uses TRBV10-3 with TRBJ2-7; 10 nucleotides line up with TRBD1. CDR3 length equals 13 residues. Trimming cost V 8 bases and J 7 bases; bases outside gene matches: 8. Germline CDR1 ENHRY, CDR2 SYGVKD. The CDR3 nucleotides are TGTGCCATCTCCACGGGACAGGGGTTTGAGCAGTACTTC. Translating it yields CAISTGQGFEQYF.

The chain links TRBV5-1 to TRBJ2-7; 12 positions agree with TRBD1. There are 17 residues in the CDR3. J was trimmed by 7 bases and V by 2 bases; bases with no gene match: 13. Germline V gives CDR1 SGHRS, CDR2 YFSETQ. The CDR3 region has the DNA TGCGCCAGCAGCTTAGATCCCCCGGGACAGGGGGCATGGGAGCAGTACTTC. Protein: CASSLDPPGQGAWEQYF.

The V and J genes are TRBV6-6 and TRBJ1-5; no reliable D call. The CDR3 runs to 15 residues. V was pared by 2 bases and J by 6 bases, with 14 bases between. The germline V gene has CDR1 MNHNY and CDR2 SVGAGI (reference sequence). CDR3 sequence (DNA): TGTGCCAGCAGTTACAGGAGCGGAAAGAGTCAGCCCCAGCATTTT. This codes for CASSYRSGKSQPQHF.

As regards this clonotype: Just one base apart from a much larger clone, this may be a read error. This chain connects TRBV29-1 to TRBJ2-5, with TRBD2 matching 10 bases. The V gene end was trimmed by 0 bases and the J gene end by 13 bases; junction bases not matched to a gene: 11. Germline values: CDR1 SQVTM, CDR2 ANQGSEA. The CDR3 extends over 14 amino acids. The CDR3 protein is CSVEEGTSDARRYF. The CDR3 DNA is TGCAGCGTTGAAGAGGGGACTAGCGACGCGAGGCGGTACTTC.

The chain carries TRBV7-2 and TRBJ2-1; 9 nucleotides align to TRBD2. The CDR3 contains 15 residues. Per germline, CDR1 SGHTA and CDR2 FQGNSA. J was trimmed by 7 bases and V by 5 bases; bases with no gene match: 9. CDR3: CASSVESGRMNEQFF. The CDR3 DNA reads TGTGCCAGCAGCGTCGAAAGCGGGAGGATGAATGAGCAGTTCTTC.

The rearrangement joins TRBV10-3 to TRBJ2-3, with TRBD2 matching over 8 bases. The CDR3 consists of 16 residues. The V gene's germline CDR1 is ENHRY and CDR2 SYGVKD. J was trimmed by 3 bases and V by 7 bases; bases with no gene match: 12. The DNA for the CDR3 is TGTGCCATCACTCCATCCAGCGGGGGCCCGACAGATACGCAGTATTTT. This codes for CAITPSSGGPTDTQYF.

On this clonotype itself: This clone may be a read error of a much larger clone one base away. The gene calls are TRBV7-2 and TRBJ2-7; 7 bases are a match to TRBD1. The CDR3 extends over 15 amino acids. The V gene's germline CDR1 is SGHTA and CDR2 FQGNSA. Trimming took 10 bases from V and 7 from J; bases not matched to a gene: 19. In DNA, the CDR3 is TGTGCCAACAGACCTAACAGGGGAGAATTGGGGGAGCAGTACTTC. It codes for CANRPNRGELGEQYF.

This clonotype appeared a few times. The V and J genes are TRBV7-2 and TRBJ2-5; 7 bases map to TRBD1. There are 14 residues in the CDR3. V trimming: 2 bases; J trimming: 11 bases; junction bases outside the gene matches: 11. CDR1 SGHTA and CDR2 FQGNSA come from the germline V gene. This CDR3 reads CASSLNRGINEQYF. As DNA, the CDR3 is TGTGCCAGCAGCTTAAACAGGGGTATCAATGAGCAGTACTTC.

The V call is TRBV9, the J call TRBJ1-2, with no clear D. V was shortened by 0 bases and J by 4 bases, with 10 bases between the two germline ends. Germline V gene sequence: CDR1 SGDLS, CDR2 YYNGEE. The CDR3 length is 14 residues. CDR3 residues: CASSVVEGTYGYTF. In DNA, the CDR3 is TGTGCCAGCAGCGTAGTCGAGGGAACCTATGGCTACACCTTC.

The chain joins TRBV9 to TRBJ1-2; 11 positions match TRBD1. CDR3 length equals 15 residues. Losses at the gene ends were 0 bases for V and 7 bases for J; bases not matched to a gene: 5. The germline V gene has CDR1 SGDLS and CDR2 YYNGEE. The CDR3 region is CASSVELGQGAGYTF. CDR3 in DNA: TGTGCCAGCAGCGTAGAACTAGGACAGGGGGCTGGCTACACCTTC.

V is TRBV6-2 or TRBV6-3 and J is TRBJ1-5; possible D gene TRBD1, 6 bases. Per the germline V gene, CDR1 is MNHEY and CDR2 is SVGEGT. This CDR3 comprises 15 residues. Trimming stripped 2 bases from V and 5 bases from J, with 13 bases between. This chain's CDR3 is CASSYPDSPYQPQHF. The CDR3 DNA is TGTGCCAGCAGTTACCCGGACAGTCCCTATCAGCCCCAGCATTTT.

This rearrangement joins TRBV28 to TRBJ2-5, with TRBD2 as a possible D gene (6 bases). The CDR3 runs 14 residues. Germline loops: CDR1 MDHEN, CDR2 SYDVKM. V was cut by 9 bases and J by 0 bases, with 14 bases left in between. The CDR3 nucleotides read TGTGCCAGTTTTAGCGGAGCCTACCAAGAGACCCAGTACTTC. It is translated as CASFSGAYQETQYF.

This clonotype has a handful of counts. This chain links TRBV18 with TRBJ2-6; unclear D gene. With 3 bases removed from V and 4 bases from J, the gap between germline ends came to 10 bases. CDR1 is KGHSH and CDR2 is LQKENI in the germline V gene. This CDR3 is 15 amino acids long. The CDR3 loop reads CASSPSGSGANVLTF. The CDR3 DNA sequence: TGTGCCAGCTCACCCTCTGGTTCCGGGGCCAACGTCCTGACTTTC.

J is TRBJ2-5 and V is TRBV5-6; 7 nucleotides match TRBD2. The CDR3 sequence is 16 residues long. V lost 4 bases and J lost 0; bases outside the gene matches: 9. Germline lookup yields CDR1 SGHDT and CDR2 YYEEEE. CDR3 sequence reads: CASSLRGGSYQETQYF. The CDR3 DNA follows: TGTGCCAGCAGCCTACGTGGCGGGAGTTACCAAGAGACCCAGTACTTC.

The chain is built from TRBV27 and TRBJ2-1, with D uncertain. The CDR3 consists of 11 residues. CDR1 and CDR2 (germline): MNHEY, SMNVEV (reference sequence). The V end lost 10 bases, the J end lost 7 bases, and 11 bases lay between the germline ends. The CDR3 DNA sequence: TGTGCCACTCGGCTCGGGAATGAGCAGTTCTTC. Its protein product is CATRLGNEQFF.

This clonotype was detected a few times. The chain uses TRBV28 and TRBJ2-7; TRBD2 aligns across 8 bases. The J call may be wrong; the DNA end is better matched by TRBJ2-4. Germline CDR1 and CDR2: MDHEN and SYDVKM. The CDR3 totals 13 residues. The CDR3 is CASTPGGGNIQYF. The CDR3 nucleotides read TGTGCCAGCACCCCTGGCGGGGGGAACATTCAGTACTTC.

The chain uses TRBV20-1 and TRBJ1-4; perhaps TRBD1 as D (5 bases). Germline V CDR1 and CDR2: DFQATT, SNEGSKA (reference sequence). This CDR3 spans 14 amino acids. The V end lost 5 bases, the J end lost 5 bases, and 15 bases lay between the germline ends. The CDR3, as DNA: TGCAGTGCTGGCGGGCCTTGGGGCAATGAAAAACTGTTTTTT. As protein: CSAGGPWGNEKLFF.